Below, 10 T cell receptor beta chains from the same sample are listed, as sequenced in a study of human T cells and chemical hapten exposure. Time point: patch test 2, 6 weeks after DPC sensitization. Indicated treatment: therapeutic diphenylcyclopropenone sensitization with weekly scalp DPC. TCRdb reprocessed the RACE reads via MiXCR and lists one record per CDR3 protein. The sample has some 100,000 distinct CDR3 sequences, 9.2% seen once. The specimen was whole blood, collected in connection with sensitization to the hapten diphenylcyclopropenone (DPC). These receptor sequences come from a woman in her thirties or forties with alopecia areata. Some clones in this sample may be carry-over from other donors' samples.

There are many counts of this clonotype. CDR3 residues: CSARSGPNTGELFF. CDR3 coding DNA: TGCAGTGCTAGATCTGGACCCAACACCGGGGAGCTGTTTTTT. V is TRBV20-1 and J is TRBJ2-2; the D is unclear. Germline lookup yields CDR1 DFQATT and CDR2 SNEGSKA (reference sequence). The CDR3 consists of 14 residues. Trimming removed 2 bases from V and 2 bases from J, with 9 bases in between.

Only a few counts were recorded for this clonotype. This chain's CDR3 is CASSFILTEQNYGYTF. The CDR3 DNA sequence: TGTGCCAGCAGTTTCATTTTGACAGAACAAAACTATGGCTACACCTTC. The chain is built from TRBV12-3 or TRBV12-4 and TRBJ1-2; TRBD1 might be the D (5 bases). This CDR3 comprises 16 residues. V lost 3 bases, J lost 2 bases, and 16 bases lay in between.

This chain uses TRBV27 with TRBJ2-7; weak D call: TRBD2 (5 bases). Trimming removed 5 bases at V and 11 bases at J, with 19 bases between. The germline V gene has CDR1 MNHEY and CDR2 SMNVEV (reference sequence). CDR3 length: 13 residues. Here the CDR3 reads CASSPLTNTLEYF. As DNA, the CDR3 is TGTGCCAGCAGTCCACTGACTAACACCCTGGAGTACTTC.

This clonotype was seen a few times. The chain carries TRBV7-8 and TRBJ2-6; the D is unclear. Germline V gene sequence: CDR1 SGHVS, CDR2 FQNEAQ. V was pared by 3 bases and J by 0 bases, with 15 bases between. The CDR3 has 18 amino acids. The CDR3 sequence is CASSLIGASFSGANVLTF. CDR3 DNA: TGTGCCAGCAGCTTGATTGGCGCTTCCTTCTCTGGGGCCAACGTCCTGACTTTC.

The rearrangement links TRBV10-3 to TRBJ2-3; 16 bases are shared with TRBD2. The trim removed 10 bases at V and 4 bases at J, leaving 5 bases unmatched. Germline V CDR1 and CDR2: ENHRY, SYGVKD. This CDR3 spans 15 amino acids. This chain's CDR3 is CATGTSGGAADTQYF. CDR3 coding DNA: TGTGCCACCGGGACTAGCGGGGGGGCGGCAGATACGCAGTATTTT.

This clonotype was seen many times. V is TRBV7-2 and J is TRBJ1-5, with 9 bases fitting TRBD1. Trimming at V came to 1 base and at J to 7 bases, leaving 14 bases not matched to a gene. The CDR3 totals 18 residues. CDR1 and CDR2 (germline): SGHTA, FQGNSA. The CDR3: CASSLGVGQGMWGQPQHF. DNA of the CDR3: TGTGCCAGCAGCTTAGGAGTAGGACAGGGGATGTGGGGCCAGCCCCAGCATTTT.

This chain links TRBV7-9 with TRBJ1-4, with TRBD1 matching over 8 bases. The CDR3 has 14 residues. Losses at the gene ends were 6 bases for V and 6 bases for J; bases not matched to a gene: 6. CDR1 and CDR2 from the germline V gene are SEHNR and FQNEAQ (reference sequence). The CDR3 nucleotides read TGTGCCAGCAGTTTCACGACAGGGGATGAAAAACTGTTTTTT. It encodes CASSFTTGDEKLFF.

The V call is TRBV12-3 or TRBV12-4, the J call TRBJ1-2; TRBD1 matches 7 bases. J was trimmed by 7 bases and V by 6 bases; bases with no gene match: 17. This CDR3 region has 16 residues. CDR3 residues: CASSNRLGGPKFGYTF. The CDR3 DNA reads TGTGCCAGCAGCAATCGATTAGGGGGCCCGAAGTTTGGCTACACCTTC.

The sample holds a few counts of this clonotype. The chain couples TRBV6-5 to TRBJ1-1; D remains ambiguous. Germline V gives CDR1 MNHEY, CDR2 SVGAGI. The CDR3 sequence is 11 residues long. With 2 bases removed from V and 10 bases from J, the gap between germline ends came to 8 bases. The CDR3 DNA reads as TGTGCCAGCAGTTACGGCTTACGAGCTTTCTTT. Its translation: CASSYGLRAFF.

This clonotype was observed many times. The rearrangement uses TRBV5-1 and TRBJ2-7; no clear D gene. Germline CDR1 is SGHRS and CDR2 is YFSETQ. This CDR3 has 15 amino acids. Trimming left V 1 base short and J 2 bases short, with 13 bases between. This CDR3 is CASSLLARAPYEQYF. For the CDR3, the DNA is TGCGCCAGCAGCTTGTTGGCCAGAGCCCCCTACGAGCAGTACTTC.